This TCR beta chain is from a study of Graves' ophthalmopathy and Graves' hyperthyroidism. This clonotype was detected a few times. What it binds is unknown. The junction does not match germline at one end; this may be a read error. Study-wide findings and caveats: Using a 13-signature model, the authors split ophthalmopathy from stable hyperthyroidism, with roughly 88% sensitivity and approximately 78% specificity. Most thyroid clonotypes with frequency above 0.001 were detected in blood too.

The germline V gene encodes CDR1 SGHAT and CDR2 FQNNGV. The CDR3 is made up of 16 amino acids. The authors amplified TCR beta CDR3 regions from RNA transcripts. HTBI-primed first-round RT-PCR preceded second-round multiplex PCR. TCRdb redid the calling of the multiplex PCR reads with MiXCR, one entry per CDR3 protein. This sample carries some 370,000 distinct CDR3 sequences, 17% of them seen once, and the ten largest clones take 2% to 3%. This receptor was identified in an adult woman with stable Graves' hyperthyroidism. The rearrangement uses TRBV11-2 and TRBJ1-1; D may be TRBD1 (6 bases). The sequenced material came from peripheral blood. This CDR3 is CASSQDSGTLNTGAFF. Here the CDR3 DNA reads TGTGCCAGCAGCCAAGATTCCGGGACACTGAACACTGGAGCTTTCTTT.